Ten or more counts support the clone carrying this T cell receptor beta chain. This entry is derived from a study of read filtering for tumor transcriptome and immune sequencing. Molecular barcoded adaptors covering alpha/delta and beta/gamma chains were used on roughly 400 ng RNA. In TCRdb, the reads were re-called with MiXCR into one record per CDR3 protein. The repertoire holds tens of thousands of distinct CDR3 sequences, with roughly 19% as singletons. What was sequenced was a population of CD138-negative cells sorted from bone marrow. The receptor was derived from a donor aged 40 or over with multiple myeloma.

The CDR3 nucleotides read TGCAGTGCGTCTACGGACATCTTCTCCTACGAGCAGTACTTC. It is translated as CSASTDIFSYEQYF. The genes are TRBV20-1 and TRBJ2-7; tentative D call: TRBD1 (5 bases). Trimming pared 6 bases from V and 0 bases from J, leaving 15 bases between. Germline CDR1 is DFQATT and CDR2 is SNEGSKA (reference sequence). This CDR3 spans 14 amino acids.